These T cell receptor beta chains were read from a single sample in a study of cytomegalovirus exposure and HLA in healthy donors. Clones were read by immunoSEQ multiplex PCR, and TCRdb kept only the in-frame ones, dropping some. Of some 100,000 clones listed, roughly 75% were seen once; the top ten hold less than 15%. Input material: PBMCs. The source of these receptors is a male donor in good health and CMV-seropositive. The CDR3 runs from the conserved cysteine through the conserved F or W. A D gene is named only where the DNA matches it firmly. Only part of the rows carry a size: once, few, many, or a class if the clone is expanded.

V: TRBV4-1; D: NA; size: NA; J: TRBJ2-1; CDR3: CASSQHRQTNNEQFF; DNA: TGCGCCAGCAGCCAGCACCGACAGACCAACAATGAGCAGTTCTTC
V: TRBV5-1; D: NA; size: NA; J: TRBJ2-5; CDR3: CASSLGDNQETQYF; DNA: TGCGCCAGCAGCTTGGGAGACAACCAAGAGACCCAGTACTTC
V: TRBV7-2; D: NA; size: NA; J: TRBJ1-5; CDR3: CASSLRAGALNQPQHF; DNA: TGTGCCAGCAGTCTCAGGGCAGGGGCCCTCAATCAGCCCCAGCATTTT
V: TRBV7-9; D: TRBD1; size: once; J: TRBJ1-2; CDR3: CASSLGQGADGYTF; DNA: TGTGCCAGCAGCTTGGGACAGGGGGCAGATGGCTACACCTTC
V: TRBV11-3; D: TRBD1; size: NA; J: TRBJ2-1; CDR3: CASSLDQDRHNEQFF; DNA: TGTGCCAGCAGCTTAGATCAGGACAGGCACAATGAGCAGTTCTTC
V: TRBV15; D: NA; size: NA; J: TRBJ1-2; CDR3: CATSREGALGQGNYGYTF; DNA: TGTGCCACCAGCAGAGAGGGCGCTCTGGGGCAGGGGAACTATGGCTACACCTTC
V: TRBV7-2; D: NA; size: NA; J: TRBJ2-3; CDR3: CASSLTRDDTDTQYF; DNA: TGTGCCAGCAGCTTAACGCGAGATGACACAGATACGCAGTATTTT
V: TRBV6-5; D: NA; size: NA; J: TRBJ2-7; CDR3: CASSYSREQGEGEQYF; DNA: TGTGCCAGCAGTTACTCGAGAGAACAGGGTGAGGGCGAGCAGTACTTC
V: TRBV5-6; D: NA; size: NA; J: TRBJ1-6; CDR3: CASSLRQASSYNSPLHF; DNA: TGTGCCAGCAGCTTGAGACAGGCAAGCTCCTATAATTCACCCCTCCACTTT
V: TRBV2; D: NA; size: few; J: TRBJ2-5; CDR3: CASSVQAGETQYF; DNA: TGTGCCAGCAGTGTTCAGGCGGGAGAGACCCAGTACTTC
V: TRBV9; D: TRBD1; size: few; J: TRBJ1-6; CDR3: CASSVVGQAPLHF; DNA: TGTGCCAGCAGCGTAGTAGGACAGGCACCCCTCCACTTT
V: TRBV27; D: NA; size: NA; J: TRBJ2-7; CDR3: CASAGQSYEQYF; DNA: TGTGCCAGCGCCGGACAGAGCTACGAGCAGTACTTC
V: TRBV5-6; D: TRBD2; size: NA; J: TRBJ2-1; CDR3: CASSDSGGANEQFF; DNA: TGTGCCAGCAGCGATAGCGGGGGGGCGAATGAGCAGTTCTTC
V: TRBV18; D: NA; size: NA; J: TRBJ2-5; CDR3: CASSILGGTETQYF; DNA: TGTGCCAGCTCAATTCTTGGGGGCACAGAGACCCAGTACTTC
V: TRBV12-5; D: NA; size: NA; J: TRBJ1-5; CDR3: CASGPRQGRNQPQHF; DNA: TGTGCTAGTGGTCCCCGGCAGGGGCGCAATCAGCCCCAGCATTTT
V: TRBV19; D: NA; size: NA; J: TRBJ1-2; CDR3: CASSGSQGGGYTF; DNA: TGTGCCAGTAGTGGTTCGCAGGGTGGTGGCTACACCTTC
V: TRBV6-5; D: TRBD1; size: once; J: TRBJ1-2; CDR3: CASKWDRAPGGYTF; DNA: TGTGCCAGCAAGTGGGACAGGGCCCCCGGTGGCTACACCTTC
V: TRBV18; D: NA; size: once; J: TRBJ1-1; CDR3: CASSPGLMNTEAFF; DNA: TGTGCCAGCTCACCGGGACTGATGAACACTGAAGCTTTCTTT
V: TRBV5-4; D: NA; size: NA; J: TRBJ1-4; CDR3: CASSMAGANNEKLFF; DNA: TGTGCCAGCAGCATGGCAGGGGCAAATAATGAAAAACTGTTTTTT
V: TRBV5-1; D: NA; size: NA; J: TRBJ2-2; CDR3: CASSLDGGELFF; DNA: TGCGCCAGCAGCTTGGACGGCGGGGAGCTGTTTTTT
V: TRBV27; D: TRBD2; size: NA; J: TRBJ2-1; CDR3: CASSSLTAGSSYNEQFF; DNA: TGTGCCAGCAGTTCCCTCACAGCGGGGAGCTCCTACAATGAGCAGTTCTTC
V: TRBV29-1; D: NA; size: once; J: TRBJ2-3; CDR3: CSVAARGADTQYF; DNA: TGCAGCGTTGCGGCGCGGGGTGCAGATACGCAGTATTTT